This TCR beta chain was obtained from a study of Ad26.COV2.S vaccination and SARS-CoV-2 variants. The wider study: The study gave Ad26.COV2.S intramuscularly, once or twice 56 days apart.

Treatment denoted: around 19 received Ad26.COV2.S at low or high dose, single or two shots; 5 received placebo; per-sample allocation not given. Repertoires come from day 63 after the first vaccine or placebo injection. CDR1 and CDR2 from the germline V gene are SEHNR and FQNEAQ (reference sequence). Germline trimming cut 3 bases from V and 8 bases from J; bases unmatched to any gene: 7. The CDR3 is 17 amino acids. The assay was immunoSEQ multiplex PCR, and TCRdb's table has in-frame clones only and misses some. The table has 300,000 to 400,000 clones, about nine tenths seen once; the top ten hold over 5%.

This chain connects TRBV7-9 to TRBJ2-1, with TRBD2 identical over 16 bases. The input for sequencing was peripheral blood, taken in a trial of Ad26.COV2.S vaccine versus placebo. The source is a person aged 18-65 years who received the Ad26.COV2.S COVID-19 vaccine or a placebo. CDR3: CASSFGTSGRAGDEQFF. The CDR3 coding sequence is TGTGCCAGCAGCTTTGGGACTAGCGGGAGGGCCGGCGATGAGCAGTTCTTC.